The 21 T cell receptor beta chains given below trace back to one sample, sequenced in a study of tumor and adjacent non-tumor tissue in lung cancer. The library came from three nested PCR rounds adapted from ARM-PCR protocols. TCRdb ran MiXCR on the multiplex PCR reads and lists one entry per CDR3 protein. The sample includes almost 75,000 distinct CDR3 sequences, around 70% of them seen just once. RNA was extracted from bulk tissue without any cell sorting. This non-tumor lung sample came from over 3 cm beyond the tumor edge. Sequencing was carried out using distant non-tumor lung tissue. The origin of the receptors is a woman aged 45-60 years with non-small cell lung cancer.

About this clonotype itself: One end of the junction varies from germline; a read error may be responsible. The rearrangement uses TRBV24-1 and TRBJ2-5, with a tentative D call TRBD1 (5 bases). Germline lookup yields CDR1 KGHDR and CDR2 SFDVKD. The CDR3 consists of 16 residues. Here the CDR3 reads CVTSDSNKGASETQYF. CDR3 nucleotides: TGTGTCACCAGTGATTCGAACAAAGGGGCTTCAGAGACCCAGTACTTC.

Of note for this clonotype: The junction departs from the called germline gene at one end, perhaps through a read error. As DNA, the CDR3 is TGCAGTGCAAGAGTGGGGGTAGCGGGAGCCTACTCCTACGGGCAGTACTTC. It encodes CSARVGVAGAYSYGQYF. This chain connects TRBV20-1 to TRBJ2-7, with TRBD2 matching over 9 bases. The CDR3 spans 17 residues. From germline, CDR1 is DFQATT and CDR2 SNEGSKA (reference sequence).

Concerning this clonotype: With a much larger clone just one base away, this may be a read error. The gene calls are TRBV29-1 and TRBJ2-1; 8 bases are a match to TRBD1. CDR1 SQVTM and CDR2 ANQGSEA come from the germline V gene. CDR3 length: 13 residues. The V and J ends lost 7 bases and 8 bases, in that order; junction bases with no gene match: 10. The CDR3 region has the DNA TGCAGCGCCTGGACAGGGTGGAGCGATGAGCAGTTCTTC. Translation gives CSAWTGWSDEQFF.

As concerns this clonotype: The CDR3 ends on some other residue instead of the conserved phenylalanine or tryptophan, so this is likely a read error. The rearrangement joins TRBV6-2 or TRBV6-3 to TRBJ1-5; D gene ambiguous. V lost 7 bases and J lost 3, with 13 bases in between. CDR1 and CDR2 from the germline V gene are MNHEY and SVGEGT. This CDR3 region has 14 residues. The CDR3 loop reads CASIPEGANQPQHY. DNA for the CDR3: TGTGCCAGCATACCGGAGGGCGCCAATCAGCCCCAGCATTAT.

On this clonotype itself: Sequence at one end of the junction differs from germline and may be a read error. The V and J genes are TRBV6-2 or TRBV6-3 and TRBJ2-1; 8 bases map to TRBD2. From germline, CDR1 is MNHEY and CDR2 SVGEGT. The CDR3 consists of 15 residues. CDR3 bases: TGTGCCAGCAGTCGCAGGGCGGGAGGCACGAATAAGCAGTTCTTT. It encodes CASSRRAGGTNKQFF.

The chain recombines TRBV12-3 or TRBV12-4 with TRBJ2-7, with D perhaps matching TRBD2 (5 bases). The CDR3 runs 12 residues. V was shortened by 8 bases and J by 6 bases, with 14 bases between the two germline ends. For the CDR3, the DNA is TGTGCCAGCTGTACCATAGGGAGCGAGCAGTACTTC. It is translated as CASCTIGSEQYF.

Comments on this clonotype: An end of the junction does not agree with germline; a read error may underlie this. The chain combines TRBV4-3 with TRBJ1-4; no firm D call. The CDR3 extends over 14 amino acids. Germline V gene data show CDR1 as LGHNA and CDR2 as YSLEER. The CDR3 region has the DNA TGTGCCAGCAGTAGGGAGCGAAGTAATGAAAAACTGTTTTTT. Encoded protein: CASSRERSNEKLFF.

This clonotype was recorded only once. A single base separates this from a much larger clone, so it may be a read error. The chain carries TRBV6-1 and TRBJ2-5; 10 positions match TRBD1. Germline trimming cut 10 bases from V and 5 bases from J; bases unmatched to any gene: 7. Looked up from germline, CDR1 is MNHNS and CDR2 is SASEGT. This CDR3 contains 13 residues. CDR3 DNA sequence: TGTGCCAACATCCTGACAGGGGGCGAGACCCAGTACTTC. This codes for CANILTGGETQYF.

This clonotype has only a few counts. This may be a read error: a much more frequent sequence differs by one nucleotide. The rearrangement uses TRBV6-5 and TRBJ2-1, with 8 bases fitting TRBD2. CDR1 and CDR2 from the germline V gene are MNHEY and SVGAGI. Losses at the gene ends were 6 bases for V and 8 bases for J; bases not matched to a gene: 15. The CDR3 has 16 amino acids. The CDR3 coding sequence is TGTGCCAGCAGAAGAGAACCGGGACTAGGTCTGCATGAGCAGTTCTTC. This encodes CASRREPGLGLHEQFF.

This clonotype came up a few times. A much larger clonotype is one base distant, so this may be a read error. The rearrangement links TRBV6-1 to TRBJ1-5, with D unclear. CDR3 length: 14 residues. The germline gives CDR1 MNHNS, CDR2 SASEGT. V gave up 6 bases and J gave up 3 bases, with 12 bases separating them. This CDR3 reads CASRGNGDNQPQHF. The CDR3 nucleotides read TGTGCCAGCAGGGGTAACGGTGACAATCAGCCCCAGCATTTT.

The chain uses TRBV12-3 or TRBV12-4 and TRBJ2-1, with D perhaps TRBD1 (5 bases). The length of the CDR3 is 13 residues. The V and J ends lost 6 bases and 12 bases respectively, with 18 bases between them. The CDR3 sequence: CASRVAGYIGQFF. For the CDR3, the DNA is TGTGCCAGCAGGGTGGCAGGGTATATTGGGCAGTTCTTC.

The rearrangement uses TRBV11-1 and TRBJ2-2; no firm D call. There are 13 residues in the CDR3. The germline V and J ends were trimmed by 6 bases and 11 bases, with 16 bases remaining between them. Germline V gene data show CDR1 as SGHAT and CDR2 as FQDESV (reference sequence). The CDR3 reads CASRVAGREELFF. DNA of the CDR3: TGTGCCAGCAGGGTGGCAGGTCGCGAAGAGCTGTTTTTT.

Concerning this clonotype: A read error is possible here, since a much larger clone lies one base away. This rearrangement joins TRBV11-2 to TRBJ2-1, with TRBD2 as a possible D gene (6 bases). Germline V gene data show CDR1 as SGHAT and CDR2 as FQNNGV. The CDR3 is 13 residues long. The CDR3: CTSSPGALNEQFF. CDR3 in DNA: TGTACCAGCAGCCCGGGAGCTCTCAATGAGCAGTTCTTC.

Only one count was recorded for this clonotype. This CDR3 is missing its conserved last phenylalanine or tryptophan, likely due to a read error. The chain combines TRBV20-1 with TRBJ2-3; D is uncertain. The V end was cut by 4 bases, the J end by 2 bases, with 13 bases between. The germline gives CDR1 DFQATT, CDR2 SNEGSKA (reference sequence). The CDR3 sequence is 14 residues long. The CDR3, as DNA: TGCAGTGCTATTTGGGGATCCCCCACAGATACGCAGTATTCT. It codes for CSAIWGSPTDTQYS.

Worth noting for this clonotype: A single base separates this from a much larger clone, so it may be a read error. Likely a read error: the CDR3 ends without its conserved phenylalanine or tryptophan. The rearrangement joins TRBV4-3 to TRBJ2-2; possibly TRBD1 for D (6 bases). The CDR3 has 15 amino acids. Germline assignment: CDR1 LGHNA and CDR2 YSLEER. Trimming stripped 1 base from V and 3 bases from J, with 9 bases between. CDR3 loop: CASSQVPGDTGELFL. CDR3 nucleotides: TGCGCCAGCAGCCAAGTCCCAGGGGACACCGGGGAGCTGTTTTTA.

Of note for this clonotype: A read error is likely, as this CDR3 ends without the conserved phenylalanine or tryptophan. CDR3 in DNA: TGTGCCAGCAGCTTCAAGGAGTTGAACACTGGAGCTTTCTCT. It is translated as CASSFKELNTGAFS. The V and J genes are TRBV11-1 and TRBJ1-1, with D unclear. Germline V CDR1 and CDR2: SGHAT, FQDESV (reference sequence). This CDR3 is 14 amino acids long.

This clonotype was detected a few times. Compared with germline, one end of the junction differs, possibly owing to a read error. The chain joins TRBV5-4 to TRBJ2-3, with TRBD2 matching over 9 bases. This CDR3 comprises 14 residues. Per germline, CDR1 SGHNT and CDR2 YYREEE (reference sequence). In DNA form, the CDR3 reads TGTGCCAGCAGCCCTAGCGGGACCACAGTTACGCAGTATTTT. Encoded protein: CASSPSGTTVTQYF.

There are many counts of this clonotype. This chain joins TRBV6-6 and TRBJ1-1; TRBD1 might be the D (6 bases). The V end was cut by 8 bases, the J end by 4 bases, with 17 bases between. The CDR3 totals 14 residues. Germline V CDR1 and CDR2: MNHNY, SVGAGI (reference sequence). In DNA, the CDR3 is TGTGCCAGCGGGGCCGGACAGAAATTCACTGAAGCTTTCTTT. This gives the protein CASGAGQKFTEAFF.

In regard to this clonotype: This may stem from a read error, because a much larger clone lies one nucleotide away. The chain recombines TRBV20-1 with TRBJ2-5, with 8 bases fitting TRBD2. Germline CDR1 reads DFQATT; CDR2 reads SNEGSKA (reference sequence). Losses at the gene ends were 8 bases for V and 1 base for J; bases not matched to a gene: 12. There are 15 residues in the CDR3. The CDR3 DNA reads as TGCAGTCCTTCAACTAGCGGACGTATCCAAGAGACCCAGTACTTC. Translated: CSPSTSGRIQETQYF.

Comment on this clonotype: A much larger clone differs from this one at a single base, so this may be a read error. V is TRBV5-4 and J is TRBJ2-7; D gene uncertain. The CDR3 is 13 residues long. Germline CDR1 and CDR2: SGHNT and YYREEE (reference sequence). The ends were cut back, 0 bases at V and 5 bases at J, with 9 bases in the middle. DNA for the CDR3: TGTGCCAGCAGCTTGGTTCTGTGGAACGAGCAGTACTTC. It codes for CASSLVLWNEQYF.

On this clonotype itself: Germline is not matched at one junction end, which may reflect a read error. The chain employs TRBV11-2 and TRBJ2-1, with no clear D. From germline, CDR1 is SGHAT and CDR2 FQNNGV. This CDR3 has 12 residues. The CDR3 DNA sequence: TGTGCCGGCAGCTTGGGATACTACCAGAAGTTCTTC. It encodes CAGSLGYYQKFF.